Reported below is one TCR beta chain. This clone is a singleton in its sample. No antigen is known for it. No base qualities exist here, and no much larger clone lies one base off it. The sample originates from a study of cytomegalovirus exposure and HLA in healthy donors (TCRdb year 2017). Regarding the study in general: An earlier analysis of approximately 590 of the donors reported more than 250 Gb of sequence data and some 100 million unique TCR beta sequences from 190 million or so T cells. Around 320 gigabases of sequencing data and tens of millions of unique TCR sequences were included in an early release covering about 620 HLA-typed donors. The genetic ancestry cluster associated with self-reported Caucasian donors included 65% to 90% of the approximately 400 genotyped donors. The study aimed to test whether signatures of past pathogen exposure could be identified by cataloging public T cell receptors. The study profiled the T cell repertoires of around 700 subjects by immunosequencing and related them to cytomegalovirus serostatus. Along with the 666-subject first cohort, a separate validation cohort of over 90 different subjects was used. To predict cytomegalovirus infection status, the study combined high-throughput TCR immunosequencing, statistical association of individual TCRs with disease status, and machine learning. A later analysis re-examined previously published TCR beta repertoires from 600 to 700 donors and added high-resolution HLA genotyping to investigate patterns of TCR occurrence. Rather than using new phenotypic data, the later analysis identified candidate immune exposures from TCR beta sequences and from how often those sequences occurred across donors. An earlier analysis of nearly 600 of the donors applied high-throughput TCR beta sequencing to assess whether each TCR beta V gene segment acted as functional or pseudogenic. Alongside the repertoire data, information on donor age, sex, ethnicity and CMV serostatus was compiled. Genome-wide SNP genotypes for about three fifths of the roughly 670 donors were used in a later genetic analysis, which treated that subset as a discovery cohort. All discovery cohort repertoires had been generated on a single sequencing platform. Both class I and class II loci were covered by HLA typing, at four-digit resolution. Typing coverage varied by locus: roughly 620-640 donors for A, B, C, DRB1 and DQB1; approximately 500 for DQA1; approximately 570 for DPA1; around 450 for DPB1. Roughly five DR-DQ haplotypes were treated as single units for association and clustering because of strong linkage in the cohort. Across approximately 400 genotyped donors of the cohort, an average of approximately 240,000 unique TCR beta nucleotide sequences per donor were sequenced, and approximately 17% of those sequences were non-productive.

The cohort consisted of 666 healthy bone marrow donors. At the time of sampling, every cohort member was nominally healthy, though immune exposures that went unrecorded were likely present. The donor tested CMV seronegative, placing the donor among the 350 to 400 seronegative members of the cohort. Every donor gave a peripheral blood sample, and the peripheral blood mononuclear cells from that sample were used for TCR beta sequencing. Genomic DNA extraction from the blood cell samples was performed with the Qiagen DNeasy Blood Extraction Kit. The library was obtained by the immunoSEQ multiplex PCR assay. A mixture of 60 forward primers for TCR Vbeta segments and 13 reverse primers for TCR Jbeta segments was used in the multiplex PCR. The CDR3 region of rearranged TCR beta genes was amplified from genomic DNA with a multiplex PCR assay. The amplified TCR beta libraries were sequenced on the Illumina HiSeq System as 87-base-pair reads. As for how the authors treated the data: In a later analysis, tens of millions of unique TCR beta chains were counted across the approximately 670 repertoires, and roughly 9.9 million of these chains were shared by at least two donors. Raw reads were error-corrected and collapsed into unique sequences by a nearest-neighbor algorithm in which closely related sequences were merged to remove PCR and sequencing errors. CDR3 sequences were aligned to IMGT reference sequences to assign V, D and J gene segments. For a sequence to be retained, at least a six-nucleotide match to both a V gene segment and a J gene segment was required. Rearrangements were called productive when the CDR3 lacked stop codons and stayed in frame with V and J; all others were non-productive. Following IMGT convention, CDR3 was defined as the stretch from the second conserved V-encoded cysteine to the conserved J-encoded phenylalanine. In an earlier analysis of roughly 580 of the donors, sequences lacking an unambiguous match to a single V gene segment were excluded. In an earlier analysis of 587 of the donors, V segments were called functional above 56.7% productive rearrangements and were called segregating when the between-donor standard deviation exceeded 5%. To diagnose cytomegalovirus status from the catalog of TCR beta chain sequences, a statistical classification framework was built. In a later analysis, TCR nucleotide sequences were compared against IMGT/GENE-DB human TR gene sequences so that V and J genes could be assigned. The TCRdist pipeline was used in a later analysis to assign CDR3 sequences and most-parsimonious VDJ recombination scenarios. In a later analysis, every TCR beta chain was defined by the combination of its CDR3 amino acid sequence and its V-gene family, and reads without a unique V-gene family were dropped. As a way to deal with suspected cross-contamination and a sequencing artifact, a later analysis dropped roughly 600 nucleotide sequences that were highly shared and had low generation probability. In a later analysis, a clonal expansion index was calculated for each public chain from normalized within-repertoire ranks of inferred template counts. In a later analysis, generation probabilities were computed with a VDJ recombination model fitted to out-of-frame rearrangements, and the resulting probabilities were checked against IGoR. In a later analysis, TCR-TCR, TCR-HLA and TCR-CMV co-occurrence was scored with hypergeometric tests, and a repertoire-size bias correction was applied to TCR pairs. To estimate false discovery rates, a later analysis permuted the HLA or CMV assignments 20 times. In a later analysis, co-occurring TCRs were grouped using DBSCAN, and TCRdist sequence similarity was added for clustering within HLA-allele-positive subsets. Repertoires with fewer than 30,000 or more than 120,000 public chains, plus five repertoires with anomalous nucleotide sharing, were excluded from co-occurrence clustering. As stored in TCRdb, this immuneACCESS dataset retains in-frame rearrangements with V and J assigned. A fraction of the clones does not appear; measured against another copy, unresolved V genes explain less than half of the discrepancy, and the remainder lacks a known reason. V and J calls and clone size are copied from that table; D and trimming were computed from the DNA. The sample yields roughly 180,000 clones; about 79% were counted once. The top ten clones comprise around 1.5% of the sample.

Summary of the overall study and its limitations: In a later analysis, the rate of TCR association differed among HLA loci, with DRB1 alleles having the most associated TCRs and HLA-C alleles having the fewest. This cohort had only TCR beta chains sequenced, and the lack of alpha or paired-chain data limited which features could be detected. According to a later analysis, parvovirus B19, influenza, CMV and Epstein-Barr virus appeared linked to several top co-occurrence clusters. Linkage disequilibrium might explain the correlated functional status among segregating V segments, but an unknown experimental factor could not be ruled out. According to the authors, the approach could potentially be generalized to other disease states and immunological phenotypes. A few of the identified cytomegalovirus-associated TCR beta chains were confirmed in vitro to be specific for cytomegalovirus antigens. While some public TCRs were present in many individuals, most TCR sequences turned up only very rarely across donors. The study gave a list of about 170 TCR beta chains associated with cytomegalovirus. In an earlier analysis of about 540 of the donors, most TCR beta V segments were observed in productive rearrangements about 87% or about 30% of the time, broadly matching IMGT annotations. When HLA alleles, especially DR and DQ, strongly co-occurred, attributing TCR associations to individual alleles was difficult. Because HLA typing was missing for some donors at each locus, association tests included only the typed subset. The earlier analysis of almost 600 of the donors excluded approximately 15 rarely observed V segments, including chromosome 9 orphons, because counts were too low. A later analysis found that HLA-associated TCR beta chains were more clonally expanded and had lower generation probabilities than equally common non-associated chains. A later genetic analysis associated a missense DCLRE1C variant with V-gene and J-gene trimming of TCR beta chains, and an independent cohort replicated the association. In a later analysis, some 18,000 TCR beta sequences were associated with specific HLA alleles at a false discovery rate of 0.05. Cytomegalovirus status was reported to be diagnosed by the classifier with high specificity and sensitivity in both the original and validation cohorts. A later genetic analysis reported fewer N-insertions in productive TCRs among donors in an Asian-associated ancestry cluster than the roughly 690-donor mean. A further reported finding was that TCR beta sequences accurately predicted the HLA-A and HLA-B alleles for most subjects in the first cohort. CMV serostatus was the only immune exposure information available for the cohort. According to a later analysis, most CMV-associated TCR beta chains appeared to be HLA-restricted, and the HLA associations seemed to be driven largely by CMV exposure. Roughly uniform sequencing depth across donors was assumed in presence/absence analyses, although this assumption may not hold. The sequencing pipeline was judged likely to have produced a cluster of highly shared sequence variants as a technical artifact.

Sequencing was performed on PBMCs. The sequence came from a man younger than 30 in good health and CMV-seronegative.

The CDR3 protein sequence reads: CASSPLSGLAGGNEQYF. The bases are TGTGCCAGCTCTCCCCTATCTGGACTAGCGGGGGGGAACGAGCAGTACTTC. The chain is assembled from TRBV18 and TRBJ2-7; 15 central nucleotides agree with TRBD2. As encoded in the germline V gene, CDR1 is KGHSH while CDR2 is LQKENI. V is trimmed back by 6 bases and J by 5 bases, and the junction contains 11 bases that no gene match accounts for. Measured from the cysteine to the phenylalanine, the CDR3 is 17 residues long. Of the read, only the CDR3 DNA is kept; its 51 bases are in frame from base 1. The CDR3, completed at both ends by the reference TRBV18 and TRBJ2-7 genes, gives the full variable domain NAGVMQNPRHLVRRRGQEARLRCSPMKGHSHVYWYRQLPEEGLKFMVYLQKENIIDESGMPKERFSAEFPKEGPSILRIQQVVRGDSAAYFCASSPLSGLAGGNEQYFGPGTRLTVT.